These 18 T cell receptor beta chains came from one sample sequenced in a study of neurological immune-mediated disorders. TCRdb re-derived calls from the 5' RACE reads in MiXCR, one entry per CDR3 protein. The sample has roughly 34,000 distinct CDR3 sequences, about 13% seen once. This sample's time point: longitudinal time-point 2. The specimen was PBMCs. Source of these receptors: a woman in her 40s in good health.

This clonotype was seen many times. The V and J genes are TRBV29-1 and TRBJ2-3, with 8 bases fitting TRBD1. The J segment lost 4 bases and the V segment lost 3 bases, leaving 3 bases of the junction unmatched. From germline, CDR1 is SQVTM and CDR2 ANQGSEA. The CDR3 is 13 residues long. CDR3 DNA sequence: TGCAGCGTTGAGCAGGGGGCATCAGATACGCAGTATTTT. As protein: CSVEQGASDTQYF.

This clonotype was observed many times. This chain uses TRBV20-1 with TRBJ1-1; D might be TRBD1 (5 bases). Trimming removed 3 bases at V and 1 base at J, with 15 bases between. CDR3 length equals 15 residues. The germline V gene has CDR1 DFQATT and CDR2 SNEGSKA (reference sequence). The CDR3 coding sequence is TGCAGTGCTAGGGGGCGGAGGATCCCGAACACTGAAGCTTTCTTT. It specifies CSARGRRIPNTEAFF.

This clonotype was picked up many times. This chain connects TRBV7-3 to TRBJ2-5, with D possibly being TRBD2 (5 bases). The CDR3 runs to 13 residues. The germline gives CDR1 SGHTA, CDR2 FQGTGA. V was shortened by 5 bases and J by 4 bases, with 11 bases between the two germline ends. The CDR3 DNA reads TGTGCCAGCAGCCCCGGAGGAGGAGAGACCCAGTACTTC. It encodes CASSPGGGETQYF.

This clonotype was recorded many times. The rearrangement links TRBV6-2 or TRBV6-3 to TRBJ2-1, with D maybe TRBD1 (5 bases). Deletions cut 10 bases from V and 8 bases from J, with 12 bases between. This CDR3 region has 11 residues. Germline loops: CDR1 MNHEY, CDR2 SVGEGT. The CDR3 DNA follows: TGTGCCACCCTTCAGGGTTATGAGCAGTTCTTC. Amino acid sequence: CATLQGYEQFF.

This clonotype has at least ten counts. The chain has TRBV6-6 and TRBJ2-1; 11 bases match TRBD1. The CDR3 totals 16 residues. Per germline, CDR1 MNHNY and CDR2 SVGAGI (reference sequence). Trimming at V came to 6 bases and at J to 8 bases, leaving 12 bases not matched to a gene. CDR3 DNA sequence: TGTGCCAGCAGCAACGGGGGGACAGGGGGAGGAGATGAGCAGTTCTTC. The encoded protein is CASSNGGTGGGDEQFF.

This clonotype was recorded many times. V is TRBV20-1 and J is TRBJ2-6; D tentatively reads TRBD1 or TRBD2 (5 bases each). There are 18 residues in the CDR3. CDR1 DFQATT and CDR2 SNEGSKA come from the germline V gene (reference sequence). Trimming took 5 bases from V and 0 from J, leaving 20 bases between them. The CDR3 nucleotides read TGCAGTGCTCAAAGAGGGGCTTATCCCACCTCTGGGGCCAACGTCCTGACTTTC. Translating it yields CSAQRGAYPTSGANVLTF.

This clonotype was detected many times. V is TRBV20-1 and J is TRBJ2-7; 7 nucleotides align to TRBD2. After removal of 0 bases from V and 5 bases from J, the junction contained 7 bases not matched to a gene. This CDR3 has 14 amino acids. Germline-derived CDR1 and CDR2 are DFQATT and SNEGSKA (reference sequence). CDR3 nucleotides: TGCAGTGCTAGAGATCTAGTAGGGAGGGACGAGCAGTACTTC. This translates into CSARDLVGRDEQYF.

Ten or more counts support this clonotype. The chain couples TRBV18 to TRBJ2-5; tentatively, D is TRBD1 (6 bases). This CDR3 has 15 residues. V lost 3 bases, J lost 5 bases, and 16 bases lay in between. Germline values: CDR1 KGHSH, CDR2 LQKENI. CDR3 in amino acids: CASSPSDSFGETQYF. The DNA for the CDR3 is TGTGCCAGCTCACCGTCGGACAGCTTCGGGGAGACCCAGTACTTC. Filled out from reference TRBV18 and TRBJ2-5, the complete variable domain reads NAGVMQNPRHLVRRRGQEARLRCSPMKGHSHVYWYRQLPEEGLKFMVYLQKENIIDESGMPKERFSAEFPKEGPSILRIQQVVRGDSAAYFCASSPSDSFGETQYFGPGTRLLVL.

This clonotype was counted many times. This chain uses TRBV10-3 with TRBJ2-1; 12 positions match TRBD2. The CDR3 is 16 residues long. CDR1 and CDR2 (germline): ENHRY, SYGVKD. The trim removed 5 bases at V and 6 bases at J, leaving 8 bases unmatched. The CDR3, as DNA: TGTGCCATCAGTTTAACTCCGGGACTAGCGGGCAATGAGCAGTTCTTC. It encodes CAISLTPGLAGNEQFF.

This clonotype has a count of ten or more. The chain employs TRBV19 and TRBJ2-7; 8 nucleotides agree with TRBD2. Germline V gene sequence: CDR1 LNHDA, CDR2 SQIVND (reference sequence). V shed 6 bases and J 4 bases; nucleotides not matched to a gene: 14. This CDR3 is built from 16 residues. The CDR3 spells CASSGWRRGLGYEQYF. The CDR3 coding sequence is TGTGCCAGTAGCGGATGGAGGCGGGGACTAGGATACGAGCAGTACTTC. The full variable domain, in which reference TRBV19 and TRBJ2-7 provide the parts outside the CDR3, is DGGITQSPKYLFRKEGQNVTLSCEQNLNHDAMYWYRQDPGQGLRLIYYSQIVNDFQKGDIAEGYSVSREKKESFPLTVTSAQKNPTAFYLCASSGWRRGLGYEQYFGPGTRLTVT.

This clonotype showed up many times. J is TRBJ2-7 and V is TRBV11-3; 8 bases align to TRBD2. The length of the CDR3 is 16 residues. Germline CDR1 reads SGHNT; CDR2 reads YENEEA. With 1 base clipped from V and 5 bases from J, the junction kept 10 bases outside the gene matches. The CDR3 loop is CASSLAAGGGNHEQYF. The CDR3 DNA sequence: TGTGCCAGCAGCTTAGCGGCGGGAGGAGGCAACCACGAGCAGTACTTC.

The V and J genes are TRBV4-1 and TRBJ1-1; TRBD1 might be the D (5 bases). The CDR3 sequence is 14 residues long. Germline CDR1 MGHRA, CDR2 YSYEKL. The V end was cut by 0 bases, the J end by 5 bases, with 10 bases between. The CDR3 is CASSQDGWGTEAFF. The CDR3, as DNA: TGCGCCAGCAGCCAAGACGGGTGGGGGACTGAAGCTTTCTTT.

This clonotype appeared many times. V is TRBV6-5 and J is TRBJ2-1; maybe TRBD2 (6 bases). The CDR3 has 18 residues. V dropped 0 bases and J dropped 0 bases, with 15 bases sitting between them. CDR1 and CDR2 (germline): MNHEY, SVGAGI. The DNA for the CDR3 is TGTGCCAGCAGTTACTCTAATAGCGGACCCTTCTCCTACAATGAGCAGTTCTTC. It yields the protein CASSYSNSGPFSYNEQFF.

There are many counts of this clonotype. This chain connects TRBV18 to TRBJ2-1, with D tentatively TRBD2 (5 bases). Germline V gene sequence: CDR1 KGHSH, CDR2 LQKENI. The CDR3 is made up of 13 amino acids. Trimming took 3 bases from V and 8 from J, leaving 11 bases between them. This chain's CDR3 is CASSPLLGDEQFF. Here the CDR3 DNA reads TGTGCCAGCTCACCTCTTCTCGGGGATGAGCAGTTCTTC. Looking up the rest from reference TRBV18 and TRBJ2-1 gives the full variable domain: NAGVMQNPRHLVRRRGQEARLRCSPMKGHSHVYWYRQLPEEGLKFMVYLQKENIIDESGMPKERFSAEFPKEGPSILRIQQVVRGDSAAYFCASSPLLGDEQFFGPGTRLTVL.

This clonotype has a count of ten or more. The chain couples TRBV12-3 or TRBV12-4 to TRBJ2-7; D remains ambiguous. This CDR3 comprises 12 residues. The V gene lost 5 bases and the J gene lost 4 bases, with 9 bases spanning the gap. The DNA for the CDR3 is TGTGCCAGCAGTCTCCGTTGGTACGAGCAGTACTTC. Protein product: CASSLRWYEQYF.

This clonotype appeared many times. This sequence joins TRBV7-2 and TRBJ2-5; D is undetermined. The CDR3 has 14 amino acids. Germline CDR1 is SGHTA and CDR2 is FQGNSA. V lost 3 bases, J lost 3 bases, and 11 bases lay in between. CDR3 protein: CASSFFGPKETQYF. CDR3 coding DNA: TGTGCCAGCAGCTTTTTCGGACCAAAAGAGACCCAGTACTTC.

This clonotype was seen ten or more times. This rearrangement joins TRBV10-3 to TRBJ1-2; 7 bases are shared with TRBD1. V lost 9 bases and J lost 6; bases outside the gene matches: 4. The germline V gene has CDR1 ENHRY and CDR2 SYGVKD. This CDR3 is built from 11 residues. In DNA, the CDR3 is TGTGCCATTTTAGACAGGGATGGCTACACCTTC. Its protein is CAILDRDGYTF.

The sample holds many counts of this clonotype. The chain is built from TRBV4-1 and TRBJ1-2; 7 bases match TRBD1. This CDR3 contains 15 residues. The germline V gene encodes CDR1 MGHRA and CDR2 YSYEKL. The V segment lost 1 base and the J segment 4 bases; nucleotides outside the gene matches: 6. The CDR3 sequence: CASSQVLGQPYGYTF. Written as DNA, the CDR3 is TGCGCCAGCAGCCAAGTATTGGGACAGCCCTATGGCTACACCTTC.